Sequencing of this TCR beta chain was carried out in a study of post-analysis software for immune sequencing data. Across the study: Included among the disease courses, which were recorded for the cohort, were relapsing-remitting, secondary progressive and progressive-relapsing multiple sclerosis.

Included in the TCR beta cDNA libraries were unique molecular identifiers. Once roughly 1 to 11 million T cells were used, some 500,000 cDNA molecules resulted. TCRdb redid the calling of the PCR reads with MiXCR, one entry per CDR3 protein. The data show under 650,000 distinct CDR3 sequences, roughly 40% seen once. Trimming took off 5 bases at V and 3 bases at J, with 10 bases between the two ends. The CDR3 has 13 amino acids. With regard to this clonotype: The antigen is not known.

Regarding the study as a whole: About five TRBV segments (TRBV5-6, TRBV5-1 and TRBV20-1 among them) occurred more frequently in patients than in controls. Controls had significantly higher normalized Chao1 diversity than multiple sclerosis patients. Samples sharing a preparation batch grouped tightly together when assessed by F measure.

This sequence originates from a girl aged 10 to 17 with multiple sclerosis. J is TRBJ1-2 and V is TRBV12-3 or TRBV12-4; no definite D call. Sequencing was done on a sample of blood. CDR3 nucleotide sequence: TGTGCCAGCAGTCCTAGCGGGTACTATGGCTACACCTTC. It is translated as CASSPSGYYGYTF.